This T cell receptor (beta chain) derives from a study of T cell responses to AZD1222 COVID-19 vaccine. This clone was seen only once. Its antigen is unidentified. Using immunoSEQ multiplex PCR, the repertoire was profiled, and TCRdb retains in-frame clones only, with some absent. The repertoire has 120,000 or so clones, 80% to 95% of them found once; the top ten carry roughly 7.8%. Study-level findings and limits: Just 5 to 7 AZD1222 recipients tested seropositive at baseline. The donor group comprised mostly white British people and more females; the analysis possibly underestimated clonal diversity.

This CDR3 spans 14 amino acids. CDR1 is MNHEY and CDR2 is SVGAGI in the germline V gene. With V trimmed by 4 bases and J by 8 bases, 10 bases remained unmatched. This sequence joins TRBV6-5 and TRBJ1-2, with 7 bases matching TRBD1. This receptor was taken from an adult in good health. This sample comprised peripheral blood, obtained on day 0 of AZD1222 vaccination. The DNA for the CDR3 is TGTGCCAGCAGTTTTAAACCTGCAGGGGGGGGCTACACCTTC. It yields the protein CASSFKPAGGGYTF.